The T cell receptor beta chain under discussion was sequenced for a study of shared clonotypes between healthy human individuals. The overall study: Those who served as donors were a couple of women and a few men between the ages of 18 and 49.

The germline V and J ends were trimmed by 2 bases and 14 bases, with 9 bases remaining between them. This CDR3 spans 11 amino acids. The germline gives CDR1 MNHEY, CDR2 SVGAGI. Whole-study findings and limits: Compared with clonotypes that all four donors shared, non-shared clonotypes had lower generation probabilities. Exclusively blood specimens were collected; tissue repertoires likely differ. An expected dependence of interdonor clonotype sharing on sequencing depth was noted.

This clone was seen a single time. Its antigen is still unknown. Clones were sequenced by immunoSEQ multiplex PCR, and TCRdb holds only the in-frame ones, with some missing. The repertoire holds about 2.3 million clones, about nine tenths seen once, with approximately 0.41% in the top ten. The chain carries TRBV6-5 and TRBJ1-4, with D possibly matching TRBD1 (5 bases). The origin of this receptor is a man between 18 and 29 years old in good health. Some clones in this sample may be carry-over from other donors' samples. Material for sequencing was naive CD4+ T cells from PBMCs. This sample's subset: CD45RA+ positively selected. The CDR3 loop reads CASSYNEGLFF. The CDR3 coding sequence is TGTGCCAGCAGTTACAACGAGGGGCTGTTTTTT.